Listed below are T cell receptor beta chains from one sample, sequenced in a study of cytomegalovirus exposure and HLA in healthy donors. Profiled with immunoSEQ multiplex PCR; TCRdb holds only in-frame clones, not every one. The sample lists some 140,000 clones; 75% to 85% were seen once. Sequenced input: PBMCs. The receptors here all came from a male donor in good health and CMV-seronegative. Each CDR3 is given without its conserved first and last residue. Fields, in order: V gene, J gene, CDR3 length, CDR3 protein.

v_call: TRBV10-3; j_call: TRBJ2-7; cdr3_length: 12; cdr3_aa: AISADRGSYEQY
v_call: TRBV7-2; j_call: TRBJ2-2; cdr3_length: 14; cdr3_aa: ASSPTGTGGAGELF
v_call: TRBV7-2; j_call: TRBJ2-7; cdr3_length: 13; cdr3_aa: ASSGTGLASYEQY
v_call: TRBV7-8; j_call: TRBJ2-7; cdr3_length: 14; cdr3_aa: ASSLATASRSYEQY
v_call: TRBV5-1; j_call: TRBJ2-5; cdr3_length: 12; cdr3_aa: ASSLGIAGETQY
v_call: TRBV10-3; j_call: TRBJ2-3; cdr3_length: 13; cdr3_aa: AISDGGSSTDTQY
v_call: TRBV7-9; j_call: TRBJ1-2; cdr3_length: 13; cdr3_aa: ASSRWPTGDYGYT
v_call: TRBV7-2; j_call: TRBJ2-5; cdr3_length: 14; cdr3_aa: ASSLMASGGAETQY
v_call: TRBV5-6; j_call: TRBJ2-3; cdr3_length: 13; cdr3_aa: ASSFSGLAGITQY
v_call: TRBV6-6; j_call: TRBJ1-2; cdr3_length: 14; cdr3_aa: ASSNTPQGAGSGYT
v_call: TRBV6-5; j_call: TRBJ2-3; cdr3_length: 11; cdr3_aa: ASNDRATDTQY
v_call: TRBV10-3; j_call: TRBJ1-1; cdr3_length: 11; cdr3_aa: AISDSGLTEAF
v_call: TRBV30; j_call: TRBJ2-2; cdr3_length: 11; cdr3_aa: AWNNQGTGELF
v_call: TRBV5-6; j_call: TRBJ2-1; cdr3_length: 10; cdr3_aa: ASSLGGNEQF
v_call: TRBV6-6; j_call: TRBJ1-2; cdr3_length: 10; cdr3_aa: ASFTGGDGYT
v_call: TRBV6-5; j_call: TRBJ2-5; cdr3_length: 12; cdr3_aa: ASSLSYGVETQY
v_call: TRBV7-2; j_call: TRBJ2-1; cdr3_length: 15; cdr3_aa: ASSLVAAGASYNEQF
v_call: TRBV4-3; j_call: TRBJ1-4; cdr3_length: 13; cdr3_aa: ASSIDRGRGEKLF
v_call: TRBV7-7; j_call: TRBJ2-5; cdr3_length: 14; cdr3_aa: ASSVGTSGGQETQY
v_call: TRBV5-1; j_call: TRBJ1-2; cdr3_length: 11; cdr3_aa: ASSRDRGSGYT
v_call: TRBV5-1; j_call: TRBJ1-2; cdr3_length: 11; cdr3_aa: ASSSGTSYGYT
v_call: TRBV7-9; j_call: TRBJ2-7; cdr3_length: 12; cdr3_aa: ASSSRDRGNEQY
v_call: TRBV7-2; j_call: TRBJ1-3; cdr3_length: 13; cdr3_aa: ASSSRDSSGNTIY
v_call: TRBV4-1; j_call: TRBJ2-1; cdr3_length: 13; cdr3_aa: ASSQDGGSYNEQF
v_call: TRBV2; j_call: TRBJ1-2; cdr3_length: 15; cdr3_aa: ASSEGLSNTHNYGYT
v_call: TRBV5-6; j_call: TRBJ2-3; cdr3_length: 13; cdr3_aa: ASSFQGAGKGTQY
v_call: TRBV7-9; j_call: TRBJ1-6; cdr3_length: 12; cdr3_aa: ASSLSGSQSPLH
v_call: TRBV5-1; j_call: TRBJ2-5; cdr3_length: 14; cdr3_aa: ASRSGSGGAGETQY
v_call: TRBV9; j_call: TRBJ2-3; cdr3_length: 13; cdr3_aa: ASSTRGAYTDTQY
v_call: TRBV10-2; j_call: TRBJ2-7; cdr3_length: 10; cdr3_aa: ANPQGAYEQY
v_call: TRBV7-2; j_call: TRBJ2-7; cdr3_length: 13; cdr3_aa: ASSLVTGQGREQY
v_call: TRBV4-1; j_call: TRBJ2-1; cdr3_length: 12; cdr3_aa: ASSHPSSYNEQF
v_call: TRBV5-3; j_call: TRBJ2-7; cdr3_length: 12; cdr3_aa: ARSLGRGAYEQY
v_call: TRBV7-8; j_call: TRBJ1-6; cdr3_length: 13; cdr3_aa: ASSLGEGRNSPLH
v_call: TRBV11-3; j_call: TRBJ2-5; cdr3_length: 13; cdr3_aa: ASSRRGGKGETQY
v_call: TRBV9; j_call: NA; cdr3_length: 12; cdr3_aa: ASSLTFNSYEQY
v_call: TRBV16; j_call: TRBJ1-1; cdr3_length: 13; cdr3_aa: ASSPWRNSNTEAF
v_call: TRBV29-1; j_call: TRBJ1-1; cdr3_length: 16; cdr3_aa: SVRTGFWGSSFGTEAF
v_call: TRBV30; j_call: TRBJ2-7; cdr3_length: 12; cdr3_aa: AWSVQDSSYEQY
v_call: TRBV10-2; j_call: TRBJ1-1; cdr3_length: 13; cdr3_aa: ASSQQGPMNTEAF
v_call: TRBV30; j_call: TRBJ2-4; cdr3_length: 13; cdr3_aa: AWSPGQTAKNIQY
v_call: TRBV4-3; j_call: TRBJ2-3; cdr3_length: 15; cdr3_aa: ASSQNLGWGGTDTQY
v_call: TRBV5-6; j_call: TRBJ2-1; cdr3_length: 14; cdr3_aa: AVGQSAGLSHNEQF
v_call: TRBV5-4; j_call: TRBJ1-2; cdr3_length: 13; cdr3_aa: ASTPQRGQSYGYT